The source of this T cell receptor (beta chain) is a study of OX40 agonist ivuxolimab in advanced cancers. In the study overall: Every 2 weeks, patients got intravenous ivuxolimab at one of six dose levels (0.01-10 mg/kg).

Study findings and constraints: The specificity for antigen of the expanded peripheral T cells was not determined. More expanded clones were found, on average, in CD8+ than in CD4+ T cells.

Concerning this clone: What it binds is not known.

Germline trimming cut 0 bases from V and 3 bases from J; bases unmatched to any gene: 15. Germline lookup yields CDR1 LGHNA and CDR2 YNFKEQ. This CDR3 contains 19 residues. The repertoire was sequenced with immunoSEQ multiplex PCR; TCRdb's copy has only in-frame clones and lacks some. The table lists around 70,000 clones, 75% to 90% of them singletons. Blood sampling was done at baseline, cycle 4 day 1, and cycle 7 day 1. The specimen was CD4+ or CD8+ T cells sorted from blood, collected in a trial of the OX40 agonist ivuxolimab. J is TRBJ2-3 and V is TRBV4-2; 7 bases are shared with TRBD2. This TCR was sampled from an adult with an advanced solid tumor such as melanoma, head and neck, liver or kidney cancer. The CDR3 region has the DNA TGTGCCAGCAGCCAAGACCCTAGCGGAGGGCAGAGAGGGACAGATACGCAGTATTTT. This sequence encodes CASSQDPSGGQRGTDTQYF.